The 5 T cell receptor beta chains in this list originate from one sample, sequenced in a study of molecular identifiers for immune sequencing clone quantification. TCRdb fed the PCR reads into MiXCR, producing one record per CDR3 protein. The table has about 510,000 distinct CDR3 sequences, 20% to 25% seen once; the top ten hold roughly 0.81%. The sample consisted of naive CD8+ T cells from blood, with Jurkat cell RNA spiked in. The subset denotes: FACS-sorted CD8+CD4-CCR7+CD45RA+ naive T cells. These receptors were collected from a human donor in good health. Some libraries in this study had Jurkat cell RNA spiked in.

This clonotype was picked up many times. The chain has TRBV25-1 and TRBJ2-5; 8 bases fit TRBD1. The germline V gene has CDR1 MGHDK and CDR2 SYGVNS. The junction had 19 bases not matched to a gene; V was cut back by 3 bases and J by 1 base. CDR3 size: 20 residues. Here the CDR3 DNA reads TGTGCCAGCAGTGAGTTTGGCAGGGGGCAAACCAATTCGCCCCAAGAGACCCAGTACTTC. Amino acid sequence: CASSEFGRGQTNSPQETQYF.

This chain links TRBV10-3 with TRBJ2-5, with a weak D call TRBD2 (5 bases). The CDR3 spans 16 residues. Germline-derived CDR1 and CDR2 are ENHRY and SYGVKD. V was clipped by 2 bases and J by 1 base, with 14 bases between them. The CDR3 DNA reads TGTGCCATCAGTGAGGTTCAAGGAGCGGCCCAAGAGACCCAGTACTTC. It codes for CAISEVQGAAQETQYF.

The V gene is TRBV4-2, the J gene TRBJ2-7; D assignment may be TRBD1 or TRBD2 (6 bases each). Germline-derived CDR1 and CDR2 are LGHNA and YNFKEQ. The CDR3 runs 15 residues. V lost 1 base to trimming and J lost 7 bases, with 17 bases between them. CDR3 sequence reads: CASSQGGTGRLEQYF. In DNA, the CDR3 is TGTGCCAGCAGCCAAGGGGGAACAGGGAGGTTGGAGCAGTACTTC.

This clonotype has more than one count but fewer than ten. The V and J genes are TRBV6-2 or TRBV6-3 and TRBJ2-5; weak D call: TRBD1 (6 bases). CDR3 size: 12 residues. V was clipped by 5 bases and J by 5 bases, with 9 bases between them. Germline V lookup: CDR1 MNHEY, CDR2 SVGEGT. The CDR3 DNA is TGTGCCAGCAGTGCAGACAGGGAGACCCAGTACTTC. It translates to CASSADRETQYF.

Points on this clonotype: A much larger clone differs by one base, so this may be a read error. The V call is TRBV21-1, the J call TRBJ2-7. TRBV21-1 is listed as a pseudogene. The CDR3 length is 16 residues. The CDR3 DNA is TGTGCCAGCAGTCACGGGTCCGGAACCGCCTACAATGAGCAGTACTTC. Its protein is CASSHGSGTAYNEQYF.